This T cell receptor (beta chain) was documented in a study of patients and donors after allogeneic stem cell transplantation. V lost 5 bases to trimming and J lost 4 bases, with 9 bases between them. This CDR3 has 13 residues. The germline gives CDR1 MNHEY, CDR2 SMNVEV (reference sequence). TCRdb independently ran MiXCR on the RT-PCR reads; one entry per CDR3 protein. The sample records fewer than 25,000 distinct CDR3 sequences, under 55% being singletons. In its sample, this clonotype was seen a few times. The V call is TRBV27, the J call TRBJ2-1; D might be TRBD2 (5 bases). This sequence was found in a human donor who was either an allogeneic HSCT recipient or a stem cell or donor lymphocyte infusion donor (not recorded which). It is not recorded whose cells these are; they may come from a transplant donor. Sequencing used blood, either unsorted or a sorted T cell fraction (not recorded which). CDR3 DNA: TGTGCCAGCAGTCTAGCACTGTACAATGAGCAGTTCTTC. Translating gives CASSLALYNEQFF.